The clone carrying this T cell receptor (beta chain) was seen once. Its specificity is not known. This record comes from a study of OX40 agonist ivuxolimab in advanced cancers. On the study more broadly: Past anti-PD-1, anti-PD-L1 or anti-CTLA-4 therapy was accepted, and approximately 37% had received some. Study conclusions and caveats: Clonal expansion from baseline to week 6 occurred in both CD4+ and CD8+ T cells.

The CDR3 contains 15 residues. The V gene end was trimmed by 6 bases and the J gene end by 6 bases; junction bases not matched to a gene: 9. From germline, CDR1 is MNHEY and CDR2 SVGAGI. Method: immunoSEQ multiplex PCR; TCRdb's copy keeps in-frame clones and lacks some. Here the sample spans some 60,000 clones, about 85% being singletons. The source material was CD4+ or CD8+ T cells sorted from blood, sampled in a trial of the OX40 agonist ivuxolimab. This receptor was obtained from an adult with an advanced solid tumor such as melanoma, head and neck, liver or kidney cancer. The chain has TRBV6-5 and TRBJ2-3; 10 bases are shared with TRBD2. Here the CDR3 DNA reads TGTGCCAGCAGACTACAGCGGGGGGGCCCCGATACGCAGTATTTT. It translates to CASRLQRGGPDTQYF.